This T cell receptor beta chain was sequenced for a study of cytomegalovirus exposure and HLA in healthy donors. Overall study findings and caveats: Using the classifier, cytomegalovirus status was reportedly diagnosed with high specificity and sensitivity. Researchers reportedly found TCR beta sequences accurately predicted most subjects' HLA-A and HLA-B alleles. A later analysis reportedly found that, within productive TCRs, an Asian-associated ancestry cluster had fewer N-insertions than the mean observed across the approximately 600 donors.

Vbeta (60) and Jbeta (13) primers were used in the PCR. TCRdb's copy holds only in-frame clones and misses some; the assay was immunoSEQ multiplex PCR. Among 150,000 to 200,000 clones listed, around 80% were seen once. The CDR3 spans 16 residues. Germline V gene data show CDR1 as MRHNA and CDR2 as SNTAGT. Between the trimmed V and J ends, which lost 10 bases and 4 bases, there was a span of 22 bases. A word on this clone: What it recognizes is unknown.

This sequence originates from a woman in her thirties in good health and CMV-seropositive. This rearrangement joins TRBV6-4 to TRBJ1-4, with a tentative D call TRBD1 (5 bases). The source material was PBMCs. CDR3 in amino acids: CANYDVRGVGNEKLFF. Written as DNA, the CDR3 is TGTGCCAACTATGACGTTCGGGGGGTGGGTAATGAAAAACTGTTTTTT.